The 2 T cell receptor beta chains below come from one sample, sequenced in a study of post-analysis software for immune sequencing data. Study-wide results and limits: The five TRBV segments detected at higher frequency in patients than in controls included TRBV5-6, TRBV5-1 and TRBV20-1.

The TCR beta cDNA libraries contained unique molecular identifiers. Each CDR3 protein is one row after TCRdb ran MiXCR on the PCR reads. The sample includes fewer than 850,000 distinct CDR3 sequences, 46% of them seen just once. No antigen has been assigned to these receptors. Material for sequencing was blood. These receptor sequences come from a girl between 5 and 17 years old with multiple sclerosis.

In its sample, this clonotype was seen once. This chain uses TRBV30 with TRBJ2-7; the D call may be TRBD1 or TRBD2 (5 bases each). V was clipped by 1 base and J by 2 bases, with 12 bases between them. CDR3 length: 14 amino acids. Germline V gene lookup returns CDR1 GTSNPN and CDR2 SVGIG (reference sequence). The CDR3 DNA sequence: TGTGCCTGGAGTGGTGAGGGACGGACCTACGAGCAGTACTTC. It encodes CAWSGEGRTYEQYF.

This clonotype was seen more than once but under ten times. The chain joins TRBV15 to TRBJ2-5, with D tentatively TRBD1 or TRBD2 (5 bases each). This CDR3 region has 18 residues. Germline V gene sequence: CDR1 LNHNV, CDR2 YYDKDF (reference sequence). The ends were cut back, 0 bases at V and 2 bases at J, with 19 bases in the middle. The CDR3 region has the DNA TGTGCCACCAGCAGAGATGTCTTTTCGGGGCAGCGTCAAGAGACCCAGTACTTC. This encodes CATSRDVFSGQRQETQYF.